These 28 T cell receptor beta chains share one sample of origin, sequenced in a study of T cell responses to AZD1222 COVID-19 vaccine. Sequencing was performed with immunoSEQ multiplex PCR; in TCRdb, only in-frame clones are kept and a portion is missing. The sample has about 160,000 clones, approximately 90% seen once; the top ten hold 4% to 5.5%. Sample: peripheral blood, taken on day 0 of MenACWY control vaccination. These receptors were taken from an adult in good health.

The J gene is TRBJ1-6, the V gene TRBV10-3, with a weak D call TRBD1 (6 bases). The V gene lost 9 bases and the J gene lost 7 bases, with 13 bases spanning the gap. The CDR3 totals 13 residues. The germline V gene encodes CDR1 ENHRY and CDR2 SYGVKD. In nucleotides, the CDR3 is TGTGCCATTCAACAGGGTCGGAATTCACCCCTCCACTTT. Amino acid sequence: CAIQQGRNSPLHF.

The V and J genes are TRBV10-3 and TRBJ2-1; possible D gene TRBD1, 6 bases. Germline V gene sequence: CDR1 ENHRY, CDR2 SYGVKD. The CDR3 has 16 amino acids. The V end was cut by 0 bases, the J end by 3 bases, with 12 bases between. The CDR3: CAISESMAGDYNEQFF. CDR3 in DNA: TGTGCCATCAGTGAGTCGATGGCAGGGGACTACAATGAGCAGTTCTTC.

The V call is TRBV9, the J call TRBJ1-1; D perhaps matches TRBD1 (5 bases). Germline V gives CDR1 SGDLS, CDR2 YYNGEE. V was pared by 3 bases and J by 5 bases, with 14 bases between. The CDR3 loop spans 14 amino acids. The CDR3 DNA is TGTGCCAGCAGCGGTAGGGGCTCAGGAACTGAAGCTTTCTTT. Its translation is CASSGRGSGTEAFF.

V usage is TRBV7-9 and J usage is TRBJ2-2; 8 positions match TRBD2. CDR1 and CDR2 (germline): SEHNR, FQNEAQ (reference sequence). This CDR3 has 15 amino acids. The V and J ends lost 4 bases and 5 bases, in that order; junction bases with no gene match: 6. The CDR3 sequence is CASSSLAAKTGELFF. CDR3 in DNA: TGTGCCAGCAGCTCACTAGCGGCAAAAACCGGGGAGCTGTTTTTT.

The chain combines TRBV19 with TRBJ1-6, with D possibly being TRBD1 (6 bases). Trimming removed 5 bases from V and 10 bases from J, with 18 bases in between. Germline V gives CDR1 LNHDA, CDR2 SQIVND (reference sequence). The CDR3 has 15 amino acids. Written as DNA, the CDR3 is TGTGCCAGTAGTTCGGCAGGCGCGAGGGGGTCACCCCTCCACTTT. It specifies CASSSAGARGSPLHF.

This clone was seen only once. The rearrangement links TRBV5-6 to TRBJ2-7; D remains unclear. Between the trimmed V and J ends, which lost 4 bases and 0 bases, there was a span of 5 bases. CDR1 is SGHDT and CDR2 is YYEEEE in the germline V gene. This CDR3 has 12 amino acids. The CDR3 region is CASSPGSYEQYF. In nucleotides, the CDR3 is TGTGCCAGCAGCCCCGGCTCCTACGAGCAGTACTTC.

The genes are TRBV10-1 and TRBJ1-5; D not certain. The CDR3 consists of 16 residues. Looked up from germline, CDR1 is WNHNN and CDR2 is SYGVQD (reference sequence). Trimming pared 5 bases from V and 0 bases from J, leaving 14 bases between. The CDR3 sequence: CASSSFRPRSNQPQHF. For the CDR3, the DNA is TGCGCCAGCAGTTCCTTTCGTCCGCGTAGCAATCAGCCCCAGCATTTT.

The chain combines TRBV12-3 or TRBV12-4 with TRBJ1-1; D unresolved. This CDR3 spans 13 amino acids. Trimming cost V 6 bases and J 4 bases, with 12 bases left between them. The CDR3 DNA sequence: TGTGCCAGCAGGAGGGAGCGCGGCACTGAAGCTTTCTTT. Translation: CASRRERGTEAFF.

This chain uses TRBV9 with TRBJ1-4; possible D gene TRBD1, 6 bases. The CDR3 totals 15 residues. V was cut by 2 bases and J by 7 bases, with 15 bases left in between. Germline-derived CDR1 and CDR2 are SGDLS and YYNGEE. The CDR3 nucleotides read TGTGCCAGCAGCGTGGTGGGGGCGAGGGGTGAAAAACTGTTTTTT. This encodes CASSVVGARGEKLFF.

This chain links TRBV6-5 with TRBJ2-1, with D maybe TRBD2 (6 bases). The CDR3 runs 15 residues. V was clipped by 7 bases and J by 4 bases, with 17 bases between them. Germline V gene sequence: CDR1 MNHEY, CDR2 SVGAGI. The CDR3 DNA follows: TGTGCCAGCACCGACCTCGGAGGGGCTTACAATGAGCAGTTCTTC. The encoded protein is CASTDLGGAYNEQFF.

This chain joins TRBV5-1 and TRBJ2-2; a possible D gene is TRBD2 (6 bases). The CDR3 totals 16 residues. V gave up 4 bases and J gave up 0 bases, with 13 bases separating them. CDR1 is SGHRS and CDR2 is YFSETQ in the germline V gene. The CDR3 sequence: CASSPGGGSNTGELFF. DNA of the CDR3: TGCGCCAGCAGCCCGGGTGGGGGGTCGAACACCGGGGAGCTGTTTTTT.

The V and J genes are TRBV5-8 and TRBJ1-3, with D hard to call. Germline V gene lookup returns CDR1 SGHTS and CDR2 YDEGEE. The ends were cut back, 7 bases at V and 3 bases at J, with 5 bases in the middle. The CDR3 covers 11 residues. CDR3 DNA: TGTGCCAGCGGACTTGGAAACACCATATATTTT. It is translated as CASGLGNTIYF.

The chain uses TRBV7-9 and TRBJ2-7; D ambiguous. Trimming shortened V by 1 base and J by 2 bases, and 3 bases separated the two germline ends. CDR1 is SEHNR and CDR2 is FQNEAQ in the germline V gene (reference sequence). CDR3 length: 12 residues. CDR3 protein: CASSLGTYEQYF. As DNA, the CDR3 is TGTGCCAGCAGCTTAGGTACCTACGAGCAGTACTTC.

The chain links TRBV28 to TRBJ1-2, with 9 bases that match TRBD1. The CDR3 runs to 15 residues. The germline V gene has CDR1 MDHEN and CDR2 SYDVKM. Losses at the gene ends were 8 bases for V and 4 bases for J; bases not matched to a gene: 11. The chain's CDR3 is CASGPGTGPTYGYTF. The CDR3 DNA follows: TGTGCCAGCGGCCCCGGGACAGGGCCTACCTATGGCTACACCTTC.

The chain joins TRBV3-1 (or the pseudogene TRBV3-2) to TRBJ1-4; D possibly corresponds to TRBD1 (5 bases). The germline gives CDR1 LGHDT, CDR2 YNNKEL (reference sequence). The CDR3 is 13 residues long. The V gene lost 3 bases and the J gene lost 13 bases, with 15 bases spanning the gap. The CDR3: CASSHGTALRLFF. In nucleotides, the CDR3 is TGTGCCAGCAGCCACGGGACGGCGCTTCGACTGTTTTTT.

The V and J genes are TRBV30 and TRBJ1-2; no clear D gene. This CDR3 has 13 amino acids. Deletions cut 0 bases from V and 8 bases from J, with 13 bases between. Per germline, CDR1 GTSNPN and CDR2 SVGIG (reference sequence). CDR3 sequence (DNA): TGTGCCTGGAGTGTGGCGTTAATTGCGGGCTACACCTTC. Encoded protein: CAWSVALIAGYTF.

The V gene is TRBV11-2, the J gene TRBJ2-7; 9 bases agree with TRBD1. The germline gives CDR1 SGHAT, CDR2 FQNNGV. This CDR3 spans 15 amino acids. The V and J ends lost 5 bases and 2 bases, in that order; junction bases with no gene match: 7. The CDR3 bases are TGTGCCAGCAGCGTCGTAGGGACAGGGCCCTACGAGCAGTACTTC. This sequence encodes CASSVVGTGPYEQYF.

This clone was observed a few times. V gene TRBV28 combines with J gene TRBJ2-1, with D tentatively TRBD2 (6 bases). Germline-derived CDR1 and CDR2 are MDHEN and SYDVKM. Trimming cost V 6 bases and J 4 bases, with 16 bases left between them. CDR3 length: 15 residues. The CDR3 loop reads CASSQSGLPYNEQFF. For the CDR3, the DNA is TGTGCCAGCAGCCAAAGCGGGCTCCCTTACAATGAGCAGTTCTTC.

The chain links TRBV29-1 to TRBJ1-1; possible D gene TRBD1, 5 bases. The V end was cut by 8 bases, the J end by 6 bases, with 16 bases between. Germline V gives CDR1 SQVTM, CDR2 ANQGSEA. This CDR3 is built from 12 residues. The CDR3 loop is CSSQVSGAEAFF. The CDR3 DNA is TGCAGCTCACAGGTGTCCGGCGCTGAAGCTTTCTTT. Variable domain in full (rest from reference TRBV29-1 and TRBJ1-1): SAVISQKPSRDICQRGTSLTIQCQVDSQVTMMFWYRQQPGQSLTLIATANQGSEATYESGFVIDKFPISRPNLTFSTLTVSNMSPEDSSIYLCSSQVSGAEAFFGQGTRLTVV.

This chain uses TRBV19 with TRBJ1-2; TRBD1 is a possible D gene (6 bases). The CDR3 length is 15 residues. V lost 6 bases and J lost 4, with 18 bases in between. CDR1 and CDR2 from the germline V gene are LNHDA and SQIVND (reference sequence). The DNA of the CDR3 is TGTGCCAGTAGCCTCACATGGACAGCCTTCTATGGCTACACCTTC. Translating gives CASSLTWTAFYGYTF. The full variable domain, completed using reference TRBV19 and TRBJ1-2, is DGGITQSPKYLFRKEGQNVTLSCEQNLNHDAMYWYRQDPGQGLRLIYYSQIVNDFQKGDIAEGYSVSREKKESFPLTVTSAQKNPTAFYLCASSLTWTAFYGYTFGSGTRLTVV.

V and J are TRBV19 and TRBJ1-1, with D maybe TRBD1 (5 bases). V gave up 1 base and J gave up 4 bases, with 10 bases separating them. The CDR3 sequence is 14 residues long. The germline gives CDR1 LNHDA, CDR2 SQIVND (reference sequence). The CDR3 loop reads CASSIVGTSTEAFF. The CDR3 DNA is TGTGCCAGTAGTATAGTGGGGACGAGCACTGAAGCTTTCTTT. Together with reference TRBV19 and TRBJ1-1, the CDR3 gives the full variable domain: DGGITQSPKYLFRKEGQNVTLSCEQNLNHDAMYWYRQDPGQGLRLIYYSQIVNDFQKGDIAEGYSVSREKKESFPLTVTSAQKNPTAFYLCASSIVGTSTEAFFGQGTRLTVV.

This sequence joins TRBV12-3 or TRBV12-4 and TRBJ1-1; maybe TRBD1 (5 bases). Trimming took 8 bases from V and 4 from J, leaving 14 bases between them. The CDR3 is made up of 13 amino acids. CDR3 nucleotides: TGTGCCAGCCTTATTAGGGGTGGCACTGAAGCTTTCTTT. Translating it yields CASLIRGGTEAFF.

V and J are TRBV7-3 and TRBJ2-1, with TRBD2 identical over 11 bases. Trimming removed 5 bases from V and 6 bases from J; junction bases left unmatched: 6. There are 15 residues in the CDR3. Germline V gene lookup returns CDR1 SGHTA and CDR2 FQGTGA. The CDR3 region has the DNA TGTGCCAGCAGCCAACTAGCGGGAGCATCCAATGAGCAGTTCTTC. Its translation: CASSQLAGASNEQFF. Full variable domain (outside the CDR3, taken from reference TRBV7-3 and TRBJ2-1): GAGVSQTPSNKVTEKGKYVELRCDPISGHTALYWYRQSLGQGPEFLIYFQGTGAADDSGLPNDRFFAVRPEGSVSTLKIQRTERGDSAVYLCASSQLAGASNEQFFGPGTRLTVL.

This clone was counted between two and nine times. The chain recombines TRBV7-9 with TRBJ2-4, with 10 nucleotides matching TRBD2. Trimming cost V 2 bases and J 0 bases; bases outside gene matches: 7. Germline CDR1 SEHNR, CDR2 FQNEAQ (reference sequence). The CDR3 consists of 18 residues. The CDR3 coding sequence is TGTGCCAGCAGCTTACCTACCCGACTAGCGGGAGCCAAAAACATTCAGTACTTC. This sequence encodes CASSLPTRLAGAKNIQYF.

The J gene is TRBJ1-5, the V gene TRBV21-1. TRBV21-1 counts as a pseudogene. The CDR3 sequence is 15 residues long. The CDR3 DNA sequence: TGTGCCAGCCGCCATCCAAGGGTCGGCGGGCGGCCCCAGCATTTT. It translates to CASRHPRVGGRPQHF.

The chain is built from TRBV30 and TRBJ1-3; D is uncertain. Deletions cut 4 bases from V and 2 bases from J, with 9 bases between. Germline CDR1 GTSNPN, CDR2 SVGIG (reference sequence). The CDR3 runs 13 residues. CDR3 coding DNA: TGTGCCTGGAATGGAGGGCCTGGAAACACCATATATTTT. This translates into CAWNGGPGNTIYF.

This rearrangement joins TRBV3-1 (or the pseudogene TRBV3-2) to TRBJ1-1; no reliable D call. Trimming removed 7 bases at V and 1 base at J, with 4 bases between. Per the germline V gene, CDR1 is LGHDT and CDR2 is YNNKEL (reference sequence). The CDR3 has 11 residues. Here the CDR3 reads CASTSNTEAFF. CDR3 sequence (DNA): TGTGCCAGCACCTCGAACACTGAAGCTTTCTTT.

The rearrangement joins TRBV7-9 to TRBJ2-4; TRBD2 matches at 8 bases. CDR1 is SEHNR, CDR2 FQNEAQ, per germline (reference sequence). The CDR3 has 18 residues. The V and J ends lost 2 bases and 4 bases, in that order; junction bases with no gene match: 13. CDR3 DNA sequence: TGTGCCAGCAGCTTACCCCCCCGGGTAGCGGGGTATAAAAACATTCAGTACTTC. Protein: CASSLPPRVAGYKNIQYF.